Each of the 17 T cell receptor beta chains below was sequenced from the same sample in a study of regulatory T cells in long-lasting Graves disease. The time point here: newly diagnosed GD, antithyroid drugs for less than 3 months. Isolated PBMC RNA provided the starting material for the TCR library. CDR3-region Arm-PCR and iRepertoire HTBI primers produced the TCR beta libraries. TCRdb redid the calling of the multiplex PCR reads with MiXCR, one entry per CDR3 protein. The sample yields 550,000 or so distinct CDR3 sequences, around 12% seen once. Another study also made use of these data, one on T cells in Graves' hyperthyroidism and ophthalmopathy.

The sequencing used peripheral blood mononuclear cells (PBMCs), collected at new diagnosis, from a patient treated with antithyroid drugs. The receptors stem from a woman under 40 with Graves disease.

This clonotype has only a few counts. In DNA form, the CDR3 reads TGTGCCAGCAGCTTGTTGGGAGCACAGAGCTCCTACGAGCAGTACTTC. It yields the protein CASSLLGAQSSYEQYF. This chain links TRBV5-6 with TRBJ2-7, with D perhaps TRBD2 (5 bases). The germline V and J ends were trimmed by 1 base and 0 bases, with 14 bases remaining between them. The CDR3 runs 16 residues. CDR1 and CDR2 (germline): SGHDT, YYEEEE.

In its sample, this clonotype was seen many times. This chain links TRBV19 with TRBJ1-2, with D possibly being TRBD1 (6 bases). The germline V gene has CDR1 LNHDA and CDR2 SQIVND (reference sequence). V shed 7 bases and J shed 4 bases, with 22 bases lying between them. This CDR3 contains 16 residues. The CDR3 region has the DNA TGTGCCAGTACCCTATCTGGGGGGGGCGCGTTCTATGGCTACACCTTC. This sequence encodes CASTLSGGGAFYGYTF.

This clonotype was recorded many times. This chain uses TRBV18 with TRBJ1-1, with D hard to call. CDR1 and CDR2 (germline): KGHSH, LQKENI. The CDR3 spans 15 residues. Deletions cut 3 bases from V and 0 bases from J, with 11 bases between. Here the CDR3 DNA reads TGTGCCAGCTCACCTCGGCCAGCTGTGAACACTGAAGCTTTCTTT. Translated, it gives CASSPRPAVNTEAFF.

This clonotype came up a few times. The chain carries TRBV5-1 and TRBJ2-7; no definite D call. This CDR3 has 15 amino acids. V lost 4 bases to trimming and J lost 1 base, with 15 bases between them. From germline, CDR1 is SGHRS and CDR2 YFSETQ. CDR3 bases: TGCGCCAGCAGCCCCCAGGTACAGACTTCCTACGAGCAGTACTTC. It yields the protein CASSPQVQTSYEQYF.

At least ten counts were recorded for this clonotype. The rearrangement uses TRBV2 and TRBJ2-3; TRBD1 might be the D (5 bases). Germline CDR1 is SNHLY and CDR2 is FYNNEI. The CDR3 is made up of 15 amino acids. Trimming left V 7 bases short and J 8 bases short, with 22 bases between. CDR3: CASILRSRVKGTQYF. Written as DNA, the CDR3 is TGTGCCAGCATCCTAAGGTCCAGGGTGAAGGGTACGCAGTATTTT. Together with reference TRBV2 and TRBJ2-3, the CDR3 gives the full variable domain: EPEVTQTPSHQVTQMGQEVILRCVPISNHLYFYWYRQILGQKVEFLVSFYNNEISEKSEIFDDQFSVERPDGSNFTLKIRSTKLEDSAMYFCASILRSRVKGTQYFGPGTRLTVL.

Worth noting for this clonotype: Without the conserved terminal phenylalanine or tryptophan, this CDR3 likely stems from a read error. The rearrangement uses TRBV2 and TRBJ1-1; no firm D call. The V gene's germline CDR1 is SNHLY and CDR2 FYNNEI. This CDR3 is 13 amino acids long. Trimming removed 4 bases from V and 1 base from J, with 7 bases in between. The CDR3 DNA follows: TGTGCCAGCAGTGGGGTCACGAACACTGAAGCTTTCTCT. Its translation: CASSGVTNTEAFS.

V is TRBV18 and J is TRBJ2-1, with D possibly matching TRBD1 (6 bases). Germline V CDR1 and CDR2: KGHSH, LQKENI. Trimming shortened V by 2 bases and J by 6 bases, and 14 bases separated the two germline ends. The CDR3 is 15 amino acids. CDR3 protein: CASSPSGASFNEQFF. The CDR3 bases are TGTGCCAGCTCACCATCAGGGGCGTCATTCAATGAGCAGTTCTTC.

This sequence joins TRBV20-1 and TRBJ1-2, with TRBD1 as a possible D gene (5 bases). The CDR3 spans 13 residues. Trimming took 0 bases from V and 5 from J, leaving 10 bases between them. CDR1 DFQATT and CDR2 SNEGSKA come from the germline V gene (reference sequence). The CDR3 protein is CSARDRGWYGYTF. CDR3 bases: TGCAGTGCTAGAGATCGGGGCTGGTATGGCTACACCTTC.

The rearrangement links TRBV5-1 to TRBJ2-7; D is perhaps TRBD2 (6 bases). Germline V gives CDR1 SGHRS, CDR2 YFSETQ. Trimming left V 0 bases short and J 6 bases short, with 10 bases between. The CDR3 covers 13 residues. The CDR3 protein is CASSLVMTSEQYF. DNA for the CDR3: TGCGCCAGCAGCTTGGTTATGACTAGCGAGCAGTACTTC.

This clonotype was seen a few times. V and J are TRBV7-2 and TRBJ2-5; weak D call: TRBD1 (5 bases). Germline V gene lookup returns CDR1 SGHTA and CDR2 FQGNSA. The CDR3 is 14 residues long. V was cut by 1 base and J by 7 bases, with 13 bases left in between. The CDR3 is CASSLGQTKGTQYF. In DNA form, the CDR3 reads TGTGCCAGCAGCTTAGGACAGACCAAAGGGACCCAGTACTTC.

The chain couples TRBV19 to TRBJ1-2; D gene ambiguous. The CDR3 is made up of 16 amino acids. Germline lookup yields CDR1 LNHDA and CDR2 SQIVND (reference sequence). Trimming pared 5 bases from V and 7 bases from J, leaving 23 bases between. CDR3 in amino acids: CASSPTRLRNLGGYTF. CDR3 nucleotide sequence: TGTGCCAGTAGTCCTACGAGATTAAGGAATCTAGGTGGCTACACCTTC.

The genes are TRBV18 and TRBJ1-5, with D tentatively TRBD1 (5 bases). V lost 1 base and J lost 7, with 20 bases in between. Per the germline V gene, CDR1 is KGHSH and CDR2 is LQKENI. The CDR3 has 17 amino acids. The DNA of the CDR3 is TGTGCCAGCTCACCACAAACGTGGGGGTCCGGGGGGCAGCCCCAGCATTTT. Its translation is CASSPQTWGSGGQPQHF.

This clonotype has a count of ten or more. The CDR3 region is CASRQGATEAFF. The DNA for the CDR3 is TGCGCCAGCAGACAGGGGGCCACTGAAGCTTTCTTT. The chain links TRBV5-1 to TRBJ1-1, with 9 bases identical to TRBD1. Germline-derived CDR1 and CDR2 are SGHRS and YFSETQ. This CDR3 is built from 12 residues. J gave up 4 bases and V 5 bases, and 0 bases lay outside the gene matches.

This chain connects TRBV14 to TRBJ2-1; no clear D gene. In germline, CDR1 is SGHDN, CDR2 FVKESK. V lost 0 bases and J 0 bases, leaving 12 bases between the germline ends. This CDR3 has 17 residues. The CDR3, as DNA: TGTGCCAGCAGCCAAGATCTACCGTTGAGCTCCTACAATGAGCAGTTCTTC. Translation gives CASSQDLPLSSYNEQFF.

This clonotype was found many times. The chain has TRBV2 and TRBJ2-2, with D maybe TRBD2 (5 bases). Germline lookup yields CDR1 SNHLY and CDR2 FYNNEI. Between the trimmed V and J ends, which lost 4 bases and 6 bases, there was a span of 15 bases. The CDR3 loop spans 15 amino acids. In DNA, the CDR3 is TGTGCCAGCAGTGTAAGCAAGAGGGAAGCCGGGGAGCTGTTTTTT. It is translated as CASSVSKREAGELFF.

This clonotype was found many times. The CDR3 DNA reads TGTGCCAGCAGCGAATATGTTGAGCAGTTCTTC. It is translated as CASSEYVEQFF. The V gene is TRBV7-9, the J gene TRBJ2-1; D uncertain. From germline, CDR1 is SEHNR and CDR2 FQNEAQ (reference sequence). V was clipped by 5 bases and J by 9 bases, with 8 bases between them. This CDR3 region has 11 residues.

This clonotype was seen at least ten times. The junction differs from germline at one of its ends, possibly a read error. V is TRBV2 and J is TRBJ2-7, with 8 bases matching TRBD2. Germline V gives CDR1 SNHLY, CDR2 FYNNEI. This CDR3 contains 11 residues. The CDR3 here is CASSRQREPNF. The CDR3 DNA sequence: TGTGCCAGCAGCCGTCAGCGGGAGCCGAACTTC.